Described below is a single T cell receptor (beta chain) sequence and its context. The antigen this receptor binds is unknown. No base quality values were provided; no much bigger clone lies one nucleotide off. From the germline V gene, CDR1 is SGHTA and CDR2 is FQGTGA. CDR3 length: 16 amino acids, cysteine to phenylalanine. Here the CDR3 DNA is all that survives: 48 bases in frame from base 1. At the junction V is shortened by 7 bases and J by 0 bases; bases outside the gene matches: 9. The record originates from a study of blood T cell repertoires in COVID-19 (dated by TCRdb to 2020 to 2021). Some background on the complete study: Samples from collaborators originated in the United States, Italy and Spain and spanned both the acute and convalescent phases of COVID-19. Samples were obtained from the ongoing ImmuneRACE study (first 160 participants) and from some 1,200 subjects provided by 6 global collaborators. Subjects who had been exposed to COVID-19, were actively infected with it, or had recovered from it provided the deeply sampled blood TCRbeta repertoires that made up the dataset. The material from the prospective study consisted of cDNA or gDNA derived from T cells, B-cell-depleted T cells, or PBMCs. Sample metadata almost always included a de-identified subject ID, COVID-19 status, age in years and sex. Where available, HLA class I and class II types were taken from metadata supplied by the sample provider and were not determined by assay-based typing. A freely available public database, intended as a resource for researchers studying the immune response to SARS-CoV-2, is where the repertoires were released. General findings and caveats noted by the study authors: The quantity of clinical and demographic metadata differed by source and by participant and was supplied without curation.

In the prospective study, participants were about 18 to 100 years old, resided in 20 to 30 geographic areas of the United States, and were enrolled through a virtual design. In the prospective study, participants were assigned to cohorts based on the clinical history participants reported in a screening survey and a study questionnaire. For ImmuneRACE Cohort 3, a participant was defined as recovered based on two consecutive negative NP/OP PCR tests, clearance by a healthcare professional, or resolution of symptoms. Mobile phlebotomists in the prospective study collected whole blood, serum and a nasopharyngeal or oropharyngeal swab from every participant. Participants in the prospective study had the option to provide additional blood draws and questionnaires over a 2-month period. Before DNA extraction, blood samples from the prospective study were shipped at room temperature or frozen. The immunoSEQ Assay, a bias-controlled multiplex PCR, was used to amplify TCRbeta CDR3 regions from genomic DNA. In the original analysis: Within the assay, amplification of reference gene primers was used to estimate how many nucleated cells each sample contained. To quantify the absolute abundance of each unique TCRbeta CDR3 rearrangement, sequence reads were collapsed and filtered. For each sample, productive Simpson clonality was calculated as the square root of Simpson's diversity index over productive rearrangements. Drawn from immuneACCESS, this table holds only the in-frame rearrangements with V and J called that TCRdb kept. Clones are partly lost; checked studies trace under half to an unresolved V gene and leave the rest unexplained. That table gives V, J and clone size, and the DNA gave D and trimming. The sample data list over 300,000 clones, and approximately 91% of these were observed just once. The top ten clonotypes cover around a tenth of the sample.

Sample: PBMCs or T cells enriched from blood (not recorded which). This TCR was recovered from a woman aged 40 to 50 who had recovered from COVID-19. The chain is encoded by TRBV7-3 joined to TRBJ2-1; a stretch of 7 junction bases matches TRBD2. CDR3 reads: CASTLTGGSSYNEQFF. In nucleotides, the sequence is TGTGCCAGCACCCTAACGGGCGGGAGCTCCTACAATGAGCAGTTCTTC.